Shown below are 30 T cell receptor beta chains from a single sample sequenced in a study of T-cell reconstitution after alpha-beta-depleted transplantation in children (dated by TCRdb to 2015 to 2016). The library was made by PCR. Sequencing took place on an Illumina HiSeq 2500. Molecular barcoding was employed in the preparation of TCR libraries, with unique molecular identifiers being used to normalize TCRbeta repertoire quantification. In TCRdb, the public reads were trimmed at Q25 with fastp and aligned with MiXCR, with productive beta chains retained. A single entry per CDR3 protein holds the most common genes and DNA from its merged rows. This sample is represented by about 360,000 distinct CDR3 sequences; about 14% of them were singletons. Roughly 4.5% of the sample rests with the top ten. The specimen was PBMCs, collected from the stem cell graft. The receptors here all came from a human donor who donated a stem cell graft to a child with Fanconi anemia.

This clonotype came up a few times. The rearrangement links TRBV4-3 to TRBJ1-2; D remains ambiguous. CDR3 size: 16 residues. Germline values: CDR1 LGHNA, CDR2 YSLEER. V lost 0 bases and J 4 bases, leaving 15 bases between the germline ends. CDR3 DNA: TGCGCCAGCAGCCAAGATCGGGAACAGACTCTCTATGGCTACACCTTC. This encodes CASSQDREQTLYGYTF.

This clonotype was detected a few times. The V call is TRBV5-1, the J call TRBJ1-2; D unclear. Germline CDR1 and CDR2: SGHRS and YFSETQ. The length of the CDR3 is 13 residues. Trimming stripped 3 bases from V and 7 bases from J, with 13 bases between. CDR3 sequence: CASSSSANGGYTF. The CDR3 DNA follows: TGCGCCAGCAGCTCCTCCGCAAACGGTGGCTACACCTTC.

V usage is TRBV18 and J usage is TRBJ1-2; D is ambiguous. The V end was cut by 1 base, the J end by 1 base, with 7 bases between. CDR3 length equals 14 residues. CDR1 KGHSH and CDR2 LQKENI come from the germline V gene. The CDR3 region has the DNA TGTGCCAGCTCACCACTGGCAGATAACTATGGCTACACCTTC. It yields the protein CASSPLADNYGYTF.

This clonotype was found many times. The chain links TRBV5-1 to TRBJ2-7; D gene ambiguous. This CDR3 region has 14 residues. In germline, CDR1 is SGHRS, CDR2 YFSETQ. The ends were cut back, 0 bases at V and 2 bases at J, with 9 bases in the middle. Written as DNA, the CDR3 is TGCGCCAGCAGCTTGGAACCGGGTACCTACGAGCAGTACTTC. Its protein is CASSLEPGTYEQYF.

This clonotype was seen only a few times. At one of its ends the junction is not consistent with the germline gene, which may arise from a read error. This rearrangement joins TRBV7-9 to TRBJ2-3; D assignment may be TRBD1 or TRBD2 (6 bases each). The germline gives CDR1 SEHNR, CDR2 FQNEAQ (reference sequence). This CDR3 has 12 residues. The DNA for the CDR3 is TGTGCCAGCAGCCTAGCCAGGGGAGGGCAGTATTTT. Translating gives CASSLARGGQYF.

At least ten counts were recorded for this clonotype. J is TRBJ1-5 and V is TRBV6-5, with TRBD1 matching 8 bases. With V trimmed by 10 bases and J by 4 bases, 9 bases remained unmatched. CDR1 and CDR2 from the germline V gene are MNHEY and SVGAGI. The CDR3 extends over 14 amino acids. The CDR3, as DNA: TGTGCCACCTCCGACAGGGGTAAAAATCAGCCCCAGCATTTT. Its translation: CATSDRGKNQPQHF.

This clonotype has only a few counts. The chain is built from TRBV12-3 or TRBV12-4 and TRBJ2-1; tentatively, D is TRBD1 (6 bases). This CDR3 spans 14 amino acids. V dropped 2 bases and J dropped 5 bases, with 10 bases sitting between them. The CDR3 spells CASSLTGTNNEQFF. CDR3 DNA: TGTGCCAGCAGTTTAACAGGGACCAACAATGAGCAGTTCTTC.

The chain employs TRBV6-1 and TRBJ2-2, with D unresolved. The germline CDR1 and CDR2 sequences are MNHNS and SASEGT. CDR3 length: 15 residues. Deletions cut 7 bases from V and 6 bases from J, with 18 bases between. The CDR3 DNA follows: TGTGCCAGCAACGTCAGATTAACAAGATCCGGGGAGCTGTTTTTT. Translation: CASNVRLTRSGELFF.

CDR3 nucleotide sequence: TGTGCCAGCAGTGTCACGACAGCAGGTACAGGCGAGCAGTACTTC. This translates into CASSVTTAGTGEQYF. V and J are TRBV27 and TRBJ2-7; D perhaps matches TRBD1 (5 bases). V was pared by 5 bases and J by 6 bases, with 20 bases between. This CDR3 region has 15 residues. From germline, CDR1 is MNHEY and CDR2 SMNVEV (reference sequence).

V and J are TRBV5-6 and TRBJ1-1, with 7 bases fitting TRBD1. CDR1 SGHDT and CDR2 YYEEEE come from the germline V gene. The CDR3 spans 15 residues. V was clipped by 2 bases and J by 3 bases; unmatched bases: 7. CDR3 in amino acids: CASSLGGPLDTEAFF. The CDR3 nucleotides read TGTGCCAGCAGCTTAGGGGGCCCACTTGACACTGAAGCTTTCTTT.

The genes are TRBV27 and TRBJ1-1; a possible D gene is TRBD1 (5 bases). The CDR3 consists of 13 residues. Germline-derived CDR1 and CDR2 are MNHEY and SMNVEV (reference sequence). V dropped 4 bases and J dropped 5 bases, with 11 bases sitting between them. This CDR3 is CASSWDFETEAFF. The CDR3 DNA is TGTGCCAGCAGTTGGGACTTCGAGACTGAAGCTTTCTTT.

This clonotype was recorded at least ten times. The rearrangement links TRBV12-3 or TRBV12-4 to TRBJ2-2, with TRBD2 matching over 12 bases. The junction had 4 bases not matched to a gene; V was cut back by 6 bases and J by 5 bases. The CDR3 loop spans 15 amino acids. The CDR3: CASRLAGGKTGELFF. DNA for the CDR3: TGTGCCAGCAGACTAGCGGGGGGAAAGACCGGGGAGCTGTTTTTT.

This clonotype has more than one count but fewer than ten. This chain connects TRBV7-9 to TRBJ1-1; the D is unclear. CDR3 length: 15 amino acids. Between the trimmed V and J ends, which lost 1 base and 1 base, there was a span of 10 bases. Germline V lookup: CDR1 SEHNR, CDR2 FQNEAQ (reference sequence). The DNA of the CDR3 is TGTGCCAGCAGCTTAGAGTTTGGGAGGAACACTGAAGCTTTCTTT. Protein product: CASSLEFGRNTEAFF.

There are many counts of this clonotype. The chain links TRBV27 to TRBJ2-7; 12 bases match TRBD2. The CDR3 covers 16 residues. Unmatched junction bases numbered 6, after V lost 5 bases and J lost 1 base. Per the germline V gene, CDR1 is MNHEY and CDR2 is SMNVEV (reference sequence). The CDR3 sequence: CASSPTSGGISYEQYF. The CDR3 nucleotides read TGTGCCAGCAGTCCAACTAGCGGGGGGATTTCCTACGAGCAGTACTTC.

The chain carries TRBV18 and TRBJ2-5; D is undetermined. V lost 3 bases and J 3 bases, leaving 11 bases between the germline ends. The germline V gene has CDR1 KGHSH and CDR2 LQKENI. CDR3 length: 14 residues. The CDR3 nucleotides read TGTGCCAGCTCACCGAGTATGTCTGAAGAGACCCAGTACTTC. This sequence encodes CASSPSMSEETQYF. Full variable domain (missing parts from reference TRBV18 and TRBJ2-5): NAGVMQNPRHLVRRRGQEARLRCSPMKGHSHVYWYRQLPEEGLKFMVYLQKENIIDESGMPKERFSAEFPKEGPSILRIQQVVRGDSAAYFCASSPSMSEETQYFGPGTRLLVL.

The chain joins TRBV5-6 to TRBJ2-7; 9 bases are a match to TRBD1. Trimming cost V 4 bases and J 0 bases; bases outside gene matches: 17. CDR1 SGHDT and CDR2 YYEEEE come from the germline V gene. There are 19 residues in the CDR3. CDR3 in amino acids: CASSKDRGSWRRSSYEQYV. CDR3 sequence (DNA): TGTGCCAGCAGCAAGGACAGGGGTTCATGGCGTCGAAGCTCCTACGAGCAGTACGTC.

About this clonotype itself: One junction end does not reproduce the germline sequence, and a read error may be involved. The chain couples TRBV7-7 to TRBJ1-2; D is undetermined. CDR1 and CDR2 (germline): SSHAT, FNYEAQ (reference sequence). The CDR3 is 16 residues long. As DNA, the CDR3 is TGTGCTAGCAGCTGGACGGACCCCACCTCTAACTATGGCTACACCTTC. Residues: CASSWTDPTSNYGYTF.

This clonotype was found a few times. CDR3 bases: TGTGCCAGCAGCCAAGATGAATTCTCTGGGGCCAACGTCCTGACTTTC. Translating gives CASSQDEFSGANVLTF. J is TRBJ2-6 and V is TRBV3-1, with D hard to call. V was trimmed by 0 bases and J by 0 bases, leaving 6 bases between them. This CDR3 has 16 residues. The germline gives CDR1 LGHDT, CDR2 YNNKEL (reference sequence).

This clonotype showed up just a few times. The V gene is TRBV12-3 or TRBV12-4, the J gene TRBJ1-2, with 7 bases that match TRBD1. The J segment lost 2 bases and the V segment lost 6 bases, leaving 6 bases of the junction unmatched. There are 14 residues in the CDR3. CDR3 protein: CASSRDSLNYGYTF. The CDR3, as DNA: TGTGCCAGCAGCCGGGACAGCTTAAACTATGGCTACACCTTC.

This clonotype was seen only a few times. CDR3 amino acids: CACSAQRESPGYTF. In DNA form, the CDR3 reads TGTGCCTGCTCCGCCCAGCGGGAGTCTCCTGGCTACACCTTC. The chain joins TRBV30 to TRBJ1-2; D remains ambiguous. Germline V gene sequence: CDR1 GTSNPN, CDR2 SVGIG (reference sequence). V lost 6 bases, J lost 7 bases, and 21 bases lay in between. CDR3 length: 14 residues.

This clonotype turned up a few times. The chain uses TRBV10-3 and TRBJ1-5; possibly TRBD1 for D (5 bases). Trimming cost V 8 bases and J 6 bases, with 11 bases left between them. Germline CDR1 reads ENHRY; CDR2 reads SYGVKD. This CDR3 comprises 12 residues. The CDR3 DNA follows: TGTGCCATCGGTGGGGGAACTCAGCCCCAGCATTTT. This codes for CAIGGGTQPQHF.

The V call is TRBV7-6, the J call TRBJ2-3; TRBD2 might be the D (5 bases). Germline CDR1 and CDR2: SGHVS and FNYEAQ. V was pared by 3 bases and J by 6 bases, with 19 bases between. The length of the CDR3 is 16 residues. CDR3 sequence: CASSFVRGRGGDTQYF. The CDR3 nucleotides are TGTGCCAGCAGCTTTGTTCGGGGTCGAGGTGGGGATACGCAGTATTTT.

The table lists this clonotype with many counts. The chain combines TRBV28 with TRBJ2-7, with unresolved D. Trimming took 4 bases from V and 6 from J, leaving 10 bases between them. In germline, CDR1 is MDHEN, CDR2 SYDVKM. This CDR3 has 12 amino acids. CDR3 sequence: CASSSLGSEQYV. DNA for the CDR3: TGTGCCAGCAGTTCCTTGGGAAGCGAGCAGTACGTC.

This chain links TRBV5-6 with TRBJ2-3; TRBD2 agrees at 10 bases. Germline CDR1 and CDR2: SGHDT and YYEEEE. V shed 4 bases, J shed 2 bases, and the junction held 7 bases outside the gene matches. The CDR3 length is 16 residues. The CDR3 sequence: CASSVLLAGNTDTQYF. Written as DNA, the CDR3 is TGTGCCAGCAGCGTGTTACTAGCGGGGAACACAGATACGCAGTATTTT. Variable domain in full (rest from reference TRBV5-6 and TRBJ2-3): DAGVTQSPTHLIKTRGQQVTLRCSPKSGHDTVSWYQQALGQGPQFIFQYYEEEERQRGNFPDRFSGHQFPNYSSELNVNALLLGDSALYLCASSVLLAGNTDTQYFGPGTRLTVL.

CDR3 loop: CASSPWGQGNEQFF. The CDR3 DNA is TGTGCCAGCAGCCCATGGGGACAGGGAAATGAGCAGTTCTTC. V and J are TRBV9 and TRBJ2-1; 9 bases align to TRBD1. Germline CDR1 SGDLS, CDR2 YYNGEE. CDR3 length: 14 amino acids. With 4 bases clipped from V and 7 bases from J, the junction kept 6 bases outside the gene matches.

This clonotype has at least ten counts. The chain has TRBV29-1 and TRBJ1-1, with D maybe TRBD1 (5 bases). There are 14 residues in the CDR3. The V gene's germline CDR1 is SQVTM and CDR2 ANQGSEA. Deletions cut 6 bases from V and 1 base from J, with 15 bases between. CDR3 residues: CSVLPGRANTEAFF. In DNA form, the CDR3 reads TGCAGCGTCTTACCGGGACGCGCGAACACTGAAGCTTTCTTT. Combining the CDR3 with reference TRBV29-1 and TRBJ1-1 gives the whole variable domain SAVISQKPSRDICQRGTSLTIQCQVDSQVTMMFWYRQQPGQSLTLIATANQGSEATYESGFVIDKFPISRPNLTFSTLTVSNMSPEDSSIYLCSVLPGRANTEAFFGQGTRLTVV.

This chain links TRBV7-3 with TRBJ1-2, with TRBD1 identical over 9 bases. J gave up 5 bases and V 1 base, and 5 bases lay outside the gene matches. CDR1 SGHTA and CDR2 FQGTGA come from the germline V gene. The CDR3 contains 15 residues. The CDR3, as DNA: TGTGCCAGCAGCTTAAATAACGGACAGGGGTATGGCTACACCTTC. Translation: CASSLNNGQGYGYTF.

This clonotype has at least ten counts. This chain joins TRBV9 and TRBJ2-3; D call uncertain. This CDR3 region has 13 residues. Germline lookup yields CDR1 SGDLS and CDR2 YYNGEE. V shed 2 bases and J shed 4 bases, with 8 bases lying between them. CDR3 coding DNA: TGTGCCAGCAGCGTTTCTCCTCCAGATACGCAGTATTTT. Encoded protein: CASSVSPPDTQYF.

The table lists this clonotype with a few counts. The J gene is TRBJ1-2, the V gene TRBV20-1; 7 bases line up with TRBD1. Trimming removed 2 bases from V and 2 bases from J; junction bases left unmatched: 2. This CDR3 spans 13 amino acids. CDR1 and CDR2 from the germline V gene are DFQATT and SNEGSKA (reference sequence). The CDR3 is CSARLQGNYGYTF. The CDR3 nucleotides are TGCAGTGCTAGACTACAGGGGAACTATGGCTACACCTTC.

This clonotype was detected many times. At one end, the junction sequence differs from germline, possibly due to a read error. The V call is TRBV5-5, the J call TRBJ1-1; 7 nucleotides match TRBD1. The CDR3 has 14 amino acids. The germline V gene encodes CDR1 SGHKS and CDR2 YYEKEE (reference sequence). CDR3 region: CASSLDAGGTEAFF. DNA of the CDR3: TGCGCCAGCAGCCTGGACGCAGGGGGGACTGAAGCTTTCTTT.